The clone carrying this TCR beta chain was seen a few times. This sample stems from a study of blood T cell repertoires in COVID-19. Looking at the study overall: Donors in the United States, Italy and Spain gave samples during acute or convalescent COVID-19. The analysed material was cDNA or gDNA that came from T cells, B-cell-depleted T cells, or PBMCs.

Authors' methods: The authors estimated nucleated cell counts from reference gene primer amplification. The protocol was immunoSEQ multiplex PCR, while the TCRdb copy is restricted to in-frame clones and leaves out a portion. The V and J calls and the clone size are those of that table, but D and trimming were determined from the DNA. The profile shows about 33,000 clones, about 88% of them singletons. This CDR3 comprises 15 residues. V lost 7 bases and J 9 bases, leaving 19 bases between the germline ends. In germline, CDR1 is MDHEN, CDR2 SYDVKM. This TCR came from a man aged 70-80 years with acute or convalescent COVID-19. J is TRBJ1-6 and V is TRBV28; TRBD1 might be the D (6 bases). Sequenced: peripheral blood. CDR3 DNA sequence: TGTGCCAGCATTAGGGACATCGGGAGGGCTTCACCCCTCCACTTT. Protein product: CASIRDIGRASPLHF.